This T cell receptor (beta chain) derives from a study of cytomegalovirus exposure and HLA in healthy donors. Overall study context: Around 77% of roughly 400 genotyped donors fell in the Caucasian-associated ancestry cluster.

The PCR contained 60 Vbeta and 13 Jbeta primers. Measured with immunoSEQ multiplex PCR; TCRdb has only the in-frame clones, and not every one. The sample totals some 75,000 clones. The CDR3 length is 15 residues. The germline V gene encodes CDR1 SGHTA and CDR2 FQGNSA. After removal of 1 base from V and 7 bases from J, the junction contained 9 bases not matched to a gene. Study-level points and caveats: Later on, a genetic analysis was performed. It linked a missense variant in DCLRE1C with V- and J-gene trimming of TCR beta. CMV serostatus alone was available as immune exposure information. HLA alleles showed associations with around 15,000 TCR beta sequences in a later analysis, at a 0.05 false discovery rate.

Concerning this clone itself: No antigen is known for it.

The clonotype comes from a female donor in good health and CMV-seropositive. The chain is built from TRBV7-2 and TRBJ2-7; the match to TRBD1 covers 8 bases. Source material: PBMCs. The CDR3 nucleotides read TGTGCCAGCAGCTTAGGGACAGGGTACTCGGGGGAGCAGTACTTC. Protein sequence: CASSLGTGYSGEQYF.